Below, one T cell receptor beta chain is given with its context. Its antigen is not known. This sample was included in a study of cytomegalovirus exposure and HLA in healthy donors. The ends were cut back, 2 bases at V and 3 bases at J, with 13 bases in the middle. This CDR3 comprises 16 residues. Looked up from germline, CDR1 is MRHNA and CDR2 is SNTAGT. Study-wide results and limits: CMV antigen specificity of three CMV-associated chains was confirmed in vitro. Per a later analysis, 16,951 TCR beta sequences showed association with HLA alleles at 0.05 false discovery rate.

PCR primers comprised 60 Vbeta and 13 Jbeta primers. Profiling relied on immunoSEQ multiplex PCR, and the TCRdb table lists in-frame clones only, not all of them. The repertoire holds about 150,000 clones, with 80% to 90% as singletons. The origin of this receptor is a woman between 18 and 30 years old in good health and CMV-seronegative. The source material was PBMCs. The chain joins TRBV6-4 to TRBJ2-2; D perhaps matches TRBD2 (6 bases). For the CDR3, the DNA is TGTGCCAGCAGTGACGGGGCGGGACCACACACCGGGGAGCTGTTTTTT. Protein sequence: CASSDGAGPHTGELFF.